This T cell receptor beta chain was captured in a study of response to subunit inactivated influenza vaccine. Overall study findings and caveats: New T cells are recruited in small numbers by each seasonal influenza vaccination, according to the authors' suggestion.

With respect to this clonotype: Its target is not known. An end of the junction does not agree with germline; a read error may underlie this.

Germline V gene sequence: CDR1 SGHVS, CDR2 FNYEAQ. There are 14 residues in the CDR3. TCRdb reprocessed the RT-PCR reads via MiXCR and lists one record per CDR3 protein. The sample contains hundreds of thousands of distinct CDR3 sequences, about 18% of which appear only once. The chain recombines TRBV7-6 with TRBJ2-7; TRBD1 aligns across 8 bases. The sequenced sample was PBMCs from blood, obtained about 5 days after vaccination. The source of this sequence is a man aged 45 to 65 who received an inactivated influenza vaccine. CDR3 amino acids: CASSPRTGPYELYF. The CDR3, as DNA: TGTGCCAGCAGCCCCCGGACAGGGCCCTACGAGCTGTACTTC.